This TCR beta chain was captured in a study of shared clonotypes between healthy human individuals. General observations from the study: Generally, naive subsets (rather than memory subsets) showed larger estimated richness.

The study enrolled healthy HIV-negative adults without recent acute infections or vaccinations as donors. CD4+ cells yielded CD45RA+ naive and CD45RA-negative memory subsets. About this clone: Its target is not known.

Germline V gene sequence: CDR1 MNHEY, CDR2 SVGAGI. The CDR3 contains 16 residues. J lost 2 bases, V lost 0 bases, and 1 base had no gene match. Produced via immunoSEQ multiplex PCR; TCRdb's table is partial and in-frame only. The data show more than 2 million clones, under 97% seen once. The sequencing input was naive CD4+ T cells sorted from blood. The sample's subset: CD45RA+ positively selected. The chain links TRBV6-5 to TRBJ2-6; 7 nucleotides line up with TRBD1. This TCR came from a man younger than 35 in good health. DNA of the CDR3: TGTGCCAGCAGTTACTCCGGACAGGCTGGGGCCAACGTCCTGACTTTC. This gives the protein CASSYSGQAGANVLTF.